This T cell receptor (beta chain) was documented in a study of blood T cell repertoires in COVID-19. The repertoire was sequenced with immunoSEQ multiplex PCR; TCRdb's copy has only in-frame clones and lacks some. There are under 30,000 clones in the sample; 75% to 90% occur only once, and around 17% lies in the top ten. Sequencing was done on a sample of peripheral blood. The receptor was isolated from a human donor with acute or convalescent COVID-19. The donor label of this sample is uncertain.

The CDR3 loop reads CASSLAPSRGGGTDTQYF. CDR3 bases: TGTGCCAGCAGCTTAGCACCCTCTCGCGGGGGGGGGACAGATACGCAGTATTTT. V is TRBV7-8 and J is TRBJ2-3, with 9 positions matching TRBD2. V lost 0 bases and J lost 3; bases outside the gene matches: 10. This CDR3 comprises 18 residues. The germline gives CDR1 SGHVS, CDR2 FQNEAQ. The whole variable domain, remainder taken from reference TRBV7-8 and TRBJ2-3, is GAGVSQSPRYKVAKRGQDVALRCDPISGHVSLFWYQQALGQGPEFLTYFQNEAQLDKSGLPSDRFFAERPEGSVSTLKIQRTQQEDSAVYLCASSLAPSRGGGTDTQYFGPGTRLTVL.